This TCR beta chain derives from a study of T cell changes during pregnancy in multiple sclerosis. From germline, CDR1 is SGDLS and CDR2 YYNGEE. CDR3 length: 15 amino acids. J lost 0 bases, V lost 4 bases, and 5 bases had no gene match. The data were produced by immunoSEQ multiplex PCR, yet TCRdb's version contains in-frame clones alone and is incomplete. The sample contains over 55,000 clones, 85% to 95% of which appear only once. This clone was recorded only once. Sequenced here: CD8+ T cells from peripheral blood mononuclear cells, sampled in the third trimester of pregnancy. The clonotype was recovered from a female donor in good health, enrolled as a control in a pregnancy study. The chain has TRBV9 and TRBJ1-1; 8 positions agree with TRBD1. CDR3 sequence (DNA): TGTGCCAGCAGCTTTGGACAGGGTCTGAACACTGAAGCTTTCTTT. Its translation: CASSFGQGLNTEAFF.